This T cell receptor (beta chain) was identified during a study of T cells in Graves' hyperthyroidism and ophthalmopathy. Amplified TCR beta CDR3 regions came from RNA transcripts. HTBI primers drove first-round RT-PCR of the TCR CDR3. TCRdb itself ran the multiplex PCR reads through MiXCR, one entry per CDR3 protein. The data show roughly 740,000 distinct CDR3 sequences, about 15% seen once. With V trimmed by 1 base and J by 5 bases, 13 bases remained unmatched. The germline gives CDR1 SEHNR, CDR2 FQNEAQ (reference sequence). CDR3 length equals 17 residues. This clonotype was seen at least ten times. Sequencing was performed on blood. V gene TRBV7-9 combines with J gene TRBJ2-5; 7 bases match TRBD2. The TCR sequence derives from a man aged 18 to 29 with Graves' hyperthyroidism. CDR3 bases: TGTGCCAGCAGCTTAGTGCGGGGCGGGAGACCAAAGGAGACCCAGTACTTC. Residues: CASSLVRGGRPKETQYF.